Listed below are T cell receptor beta chains from one sample, sequenced in a study of blood T cell repertoires in COVID-19. Clones were read by immunoSEQ multiplex PCR, and TCRdb kept only the in-frame ones, dropping some. Of roughly 340,000 clones listed, approximately 87% are singletons. Sequencing input: PBMCs or T cells enriched from blood (not recorded which). The receptors come from a man in his forties in a cohort exposed to, infected with or recovered from COVID-19 (not recorded which). CDR3s include the opening cysteine and the closing phenylalanine or tryptophan. D genes are given only for firm matches. Some rows mark clone size as missing; the rest say once, few, many or name a class of expanded clone.

D gene: .
clone size: .
J gene: TRBJ2-2
V gene: TRBV3-1/TRBV3-2
CDR3 DNA: TGTGCCAGCAGCCAAGGGGCAGTCAGGAACACCGGGGAGCTGTTTTTT
CDR3 protein: CASSQGAVRNTGELFF

D gene: TRBD1
clone size: .
J gene: TRBJ2-1
V gene: TRBV7-7
CDR3 DNA: TGTGCCAGCAGCTTAGGGGGGACAGGGGTTAATGAGCAGTTCTTC
CDR3 protein: CASSLGGTGVNEQFF

D gene: .
clone size: .
J gene: TRBJ2-1
V gene: TRBV18
CDR3 DNA: TGTGCCAGCTCACGTGGCGGTTCCTACAATGAGCAGTTCTTC
CDR3 protein: CASSRGGSYNEQFF

D gene: .
clone size: .
J gene: TRBJ1-2
V gene: TRBV5-1
CDR3 DNA: TGCGCCAGCAGCTTGGCTTTTGGCAGGGGCCATGGCTACACCTTC
CDR3 protein: CASSLAFGRGHGYTF

D gene: .
clone size: .
J gene: TRBJ1-1
V gene: TRBV6-5
CDR3 DNA: TGTGCCAGCAGTACGACAGAGTTGAACACTGAAGCTTTCTTT
CDR3 protein: CASSTTELNTEAFF

D gene: TRBD2
clone size: .
J gene: TRBJ2-5
V gene: TRBV12-3/TRBV12-4
CDR3 DNA: TGTGCCAGCAGGCCAGCGGGAGCAGAGACCCAGTACTTC
CDR3 protein: CASRPAGAETQYF

D gene: .
clone size: .
J gene: TRBJ1-5
V gene: TRBV21-1
CDR3 DNA: TGTGCCAGCAGCAAAGAGACAGGATTCAATCAGCCCCAGCATTTT
CDR3 protein: CASSKETGFNQPQHF

D gene: .
clone size: .
J gene: TRBJ1-2
V gene: TRBV19
CDR3 DNA: TGTGCCAGTAGTATTCAGGTGAACTATGGCTACACCTTC
CDR3 protein: CASSIQVNYGYTF

D gene: TRBD1
clone size: .
J gene: TRBJ2-5
V gene: TRBV25-1
CDR3 DNA: TGTGCCAGCAGTGAATTCGGGACAGGGGATCCGGAGACCCAGTACTTC
CDR3 protein: CASSEFGTGDPETQYF

D gene: .
clone size: .
J gene: TRBJ1-6
V gene: TRBV30
CDR3 DNA: TGTGCCTGGAACTCCGGCAGAGCGAGGCATTCACCCCTCCACTTT
CDR3 protein: CAWNSGRARHSPLHF

D gene: TRBD2
clone size: once
J gene: TRBJ2-5
V gene: TRBV20-1
CDR3 DNA: TGCAGTGCTAGTAAGGGAAGCGGGAGGAATTTGGGAGAGACCCAGTACTTC
CDR3 protein: CSASKGSGRNLGETQYF

D gene: .
clone size: .
J gene: TRBJ1-2
V gene: TRBV28
CDR3 DNA: TGTGCCAGCAGTTTAACCACGCTCAGCTATGGCTACACCTTC
CDR3 protein: CASSLTTLSYGYTF

D gene: .
clone size: .
J gene: TRBJ1-4
V gene: TRBV28
CDR3 DNA: TGTGCCAGCACCACCACTGACGAAGGAGTGTTTTTT
CDR3 protein: CASTTTDEGVFF

D gene: TRBD2
clone size: .
J gene: TRBJ2-5
V gene: TRBV18
CDR3 DNA: TGTGCCAGCTCACCCACTAGCGTTGAGACCCAGTACTTC
CDR3 protein: CASSPTSVETQYF

D gene: TRBD1
clone size: .
J gene: TRBJ1-2
V gene: TRBV28
CDR3 DNA: TGTGCCAGCAGTTTAATTGGACAGGGACTTAACTATGGCTACACCTTC
CDR3 protein: CASSLIGQGLNYGYTF

D gene: .
clone size: .
J gene: TRBJ1-6
V gene: TRBV19
CDR3 DNA: TGTGCCAGTAGTATAGGACCCCGGGCCTATAATTCACCCCTCCACTTT
CDR3 protein: CASSIGPRAYNSPLHF

D gene: .
clone size: .
J gene: TRBJ2-7
V gene: TRBV5-1
CDR3 DNA: TGCGCCAGCAGCTTGGCGGGACACGCGTTAGACGAGCAGTACTTC
CDR3 protein: CASSLAGHALDEQYF